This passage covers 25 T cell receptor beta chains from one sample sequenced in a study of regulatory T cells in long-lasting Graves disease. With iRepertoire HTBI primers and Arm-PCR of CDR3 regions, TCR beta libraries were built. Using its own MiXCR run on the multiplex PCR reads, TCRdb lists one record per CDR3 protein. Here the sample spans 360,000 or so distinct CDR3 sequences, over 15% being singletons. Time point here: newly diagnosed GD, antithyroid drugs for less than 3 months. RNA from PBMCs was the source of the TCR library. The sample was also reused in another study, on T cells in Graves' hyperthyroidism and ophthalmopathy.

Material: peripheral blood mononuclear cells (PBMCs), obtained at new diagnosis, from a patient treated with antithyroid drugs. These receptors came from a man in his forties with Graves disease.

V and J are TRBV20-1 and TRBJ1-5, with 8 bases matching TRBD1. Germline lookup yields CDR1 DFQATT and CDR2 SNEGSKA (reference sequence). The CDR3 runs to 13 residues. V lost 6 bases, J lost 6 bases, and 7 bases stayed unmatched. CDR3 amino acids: CSAPARGRQPQHF. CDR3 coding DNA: TGCAGTGCCCCCGCCAGGGGGCGTCAGCCCCAGCATTTT.

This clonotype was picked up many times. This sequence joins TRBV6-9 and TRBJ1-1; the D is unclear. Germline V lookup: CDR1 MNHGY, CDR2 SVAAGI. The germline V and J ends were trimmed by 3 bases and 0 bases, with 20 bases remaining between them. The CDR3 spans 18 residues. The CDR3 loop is CASSYSLSNIVMNTEAFF. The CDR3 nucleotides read TGTGCCAGCAGTTACTCACTCAGTAACATTGTGATGAACACTGAAGCTTTCTTT.

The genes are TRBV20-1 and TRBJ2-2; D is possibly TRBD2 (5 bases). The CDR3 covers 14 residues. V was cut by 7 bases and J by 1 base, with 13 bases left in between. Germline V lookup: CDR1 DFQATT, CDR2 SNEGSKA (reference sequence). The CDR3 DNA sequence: TGCAGTGGGTTGGGAGATTTGAACACCGGGGAGCTGTTTTTT. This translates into CSGLGDLNTGELFF.

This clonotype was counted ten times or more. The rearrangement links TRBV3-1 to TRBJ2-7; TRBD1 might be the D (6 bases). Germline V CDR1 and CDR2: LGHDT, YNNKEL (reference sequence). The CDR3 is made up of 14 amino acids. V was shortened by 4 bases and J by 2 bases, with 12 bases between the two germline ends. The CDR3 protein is CASSLMTGPYEQYF. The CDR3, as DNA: TGTGCCAGCAGCCTGATGACAGGTCCCTACGAGCAGTACTTC.

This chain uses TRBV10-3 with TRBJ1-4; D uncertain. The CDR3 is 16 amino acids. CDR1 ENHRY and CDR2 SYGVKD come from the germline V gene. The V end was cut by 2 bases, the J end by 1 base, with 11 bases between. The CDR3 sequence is CAISEAKGQTNEKLFF. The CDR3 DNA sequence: TGTGCCATCAGTGAGGCCAAGGGCCAAACTAATGAAAAACTGTTTTTT.

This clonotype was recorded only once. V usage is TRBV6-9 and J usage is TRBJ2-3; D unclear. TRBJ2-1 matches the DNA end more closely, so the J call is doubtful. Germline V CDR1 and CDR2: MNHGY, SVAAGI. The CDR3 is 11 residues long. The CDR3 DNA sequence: TGTGCCAGCAGTTATCTTTTGGAGCAGTTCTTC. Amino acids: CASSYLLEQFF.

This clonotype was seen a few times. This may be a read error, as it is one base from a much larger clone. Here the CDR3 DNA reads TGTGCCAGCAGTGCGGGCCCCCCCTACAATGAGCAGTTCTTC. This codes for CASSAGPPYNEQFF. The chain uses TRBV2 and TRBJ2-1; the D is unclear. V was shortened by 4 bases and J by 2 bases, with 9 bases between the two germline ends. The germline CDR1 and CDR2 sequences are SNHLY and FYNNEI. The CDR3 totals 14 residues.

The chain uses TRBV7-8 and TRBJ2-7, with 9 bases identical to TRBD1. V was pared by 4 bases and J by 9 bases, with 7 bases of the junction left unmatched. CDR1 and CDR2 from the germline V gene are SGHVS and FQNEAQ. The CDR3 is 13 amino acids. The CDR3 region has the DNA TGTGCCAGCAGCTCCCGGGACAGGGACGGGCAGTACTTC. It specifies CASSSRDRDGQYF.

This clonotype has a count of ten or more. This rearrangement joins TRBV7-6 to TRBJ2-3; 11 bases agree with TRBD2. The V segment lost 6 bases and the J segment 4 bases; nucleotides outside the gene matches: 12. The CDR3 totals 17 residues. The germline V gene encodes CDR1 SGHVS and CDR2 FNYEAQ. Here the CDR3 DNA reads TGTGCCAGCAGTTCATATAGCGGGGGGGCCTTTTCAGATACGCAGTATTTT. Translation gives CASSSYSGGAFSDTQYF. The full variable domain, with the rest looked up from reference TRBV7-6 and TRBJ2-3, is GAGVSQSPRYKVTKRGQDVALRCDPISGHVSLYWYRQALGQGPEFLTYFNYEAQQDKSGLPNDRFSAERPEGSISTLTIQRTEQRDSAMYRCASSSYSGGAFSDTQYFGPGTRLTVL.

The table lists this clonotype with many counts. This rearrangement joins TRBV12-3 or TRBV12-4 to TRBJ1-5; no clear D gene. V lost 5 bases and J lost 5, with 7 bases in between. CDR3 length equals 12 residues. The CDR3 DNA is TGTGCCAGCAGTCCGCGGCATCAGCCCCAGCATTTT. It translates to CASSPRHQPQHF.

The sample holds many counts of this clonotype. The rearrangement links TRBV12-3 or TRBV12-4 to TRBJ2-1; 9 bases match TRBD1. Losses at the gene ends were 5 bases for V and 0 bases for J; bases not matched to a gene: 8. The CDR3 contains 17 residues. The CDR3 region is CASSRRTGASSYNEQFF. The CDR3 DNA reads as TGTGCCAGCAGTAGACGGACAGGGGCTAGCTCCTACAATGAGCAGTTCTTC.

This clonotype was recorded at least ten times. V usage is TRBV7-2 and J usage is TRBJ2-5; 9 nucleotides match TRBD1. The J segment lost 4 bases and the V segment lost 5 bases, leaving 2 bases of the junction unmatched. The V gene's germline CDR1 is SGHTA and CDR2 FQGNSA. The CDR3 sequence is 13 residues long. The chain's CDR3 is CASSRDRAETQYF. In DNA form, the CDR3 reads TGTGCCAGCAGCCGGGACAGGGCAGAGACCCAGTACTTC. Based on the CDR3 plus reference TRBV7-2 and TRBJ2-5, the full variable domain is GAGVSQSPSNKVTEKGKDVELRCDPISGHTALYWYRQSLGQGLEFLIYFQGNSAPDKSGLPSDRFSAERTGGSVSTLTIQRTQQEDSAVYLCASSRDRAETQYFGPGTRLLVL.

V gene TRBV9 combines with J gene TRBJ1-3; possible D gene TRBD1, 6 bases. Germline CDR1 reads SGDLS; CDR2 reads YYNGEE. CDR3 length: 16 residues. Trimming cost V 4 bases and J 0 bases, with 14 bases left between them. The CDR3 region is CASSPRQGFSGNTIYF. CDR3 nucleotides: TGTGCCAGCAGCCCTCGGCAGGGGTTCTCTGGAAACACCATATATTTT.

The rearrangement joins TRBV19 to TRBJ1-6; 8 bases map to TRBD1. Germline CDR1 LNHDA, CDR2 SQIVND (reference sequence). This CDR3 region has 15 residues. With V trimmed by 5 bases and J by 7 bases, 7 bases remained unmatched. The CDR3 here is CASSFRQGMNSPLHF. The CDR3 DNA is TGTGCCAGTAGTTTCCGACAGGGGATGAATTCACCCCTCCACTTT.

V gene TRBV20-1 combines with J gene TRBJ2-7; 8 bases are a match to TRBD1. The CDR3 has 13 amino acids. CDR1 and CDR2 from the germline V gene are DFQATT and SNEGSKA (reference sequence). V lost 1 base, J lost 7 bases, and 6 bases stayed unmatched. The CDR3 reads CSARGTGGREQYF. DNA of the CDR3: TGCAGTGCTAGAGGAACAGGGGGGAGGGAGCAGTACTTC.

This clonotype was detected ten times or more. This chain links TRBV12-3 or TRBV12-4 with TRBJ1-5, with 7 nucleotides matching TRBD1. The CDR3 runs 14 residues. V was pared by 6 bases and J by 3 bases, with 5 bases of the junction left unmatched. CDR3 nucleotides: TGTGCCAGCAGGGGTCAGGGGGACAATCAGCCCCAGCATTTT. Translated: CASRGQGDNQPQHF.

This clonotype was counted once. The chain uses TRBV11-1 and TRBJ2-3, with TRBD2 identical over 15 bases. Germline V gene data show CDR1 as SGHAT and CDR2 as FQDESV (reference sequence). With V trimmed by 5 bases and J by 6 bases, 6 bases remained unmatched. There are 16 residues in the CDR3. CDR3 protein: CASSPGLAGGVDTQYF. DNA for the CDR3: TGTGCCAGCAGCCCGGGACTAGCGGGGGGAGTGGATACGCAGTATTTT.

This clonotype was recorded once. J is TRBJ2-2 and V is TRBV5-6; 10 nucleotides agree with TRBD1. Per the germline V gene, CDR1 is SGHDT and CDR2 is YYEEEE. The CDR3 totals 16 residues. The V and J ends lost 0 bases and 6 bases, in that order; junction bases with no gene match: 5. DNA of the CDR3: TGTGCCAGCAGCTTGGGGACAGGGGGAAACCCCGGGGAGCTGTTTTTT. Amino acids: CASSLGTGGNPGELFF.

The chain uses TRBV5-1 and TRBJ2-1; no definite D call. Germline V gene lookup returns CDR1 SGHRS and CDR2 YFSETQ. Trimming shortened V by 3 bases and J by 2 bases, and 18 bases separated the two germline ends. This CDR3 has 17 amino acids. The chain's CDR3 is CASSSASGSSPYNEQFF. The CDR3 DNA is TGCGCCAGCAGCTCAGCGTCCGGGTCAAGCCCCTACAATGAGCAGTTCTTC.

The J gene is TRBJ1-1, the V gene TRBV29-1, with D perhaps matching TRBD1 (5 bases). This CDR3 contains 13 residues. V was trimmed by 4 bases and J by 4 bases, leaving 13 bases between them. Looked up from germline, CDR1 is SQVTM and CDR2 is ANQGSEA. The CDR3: CSVGRGERTEAFF. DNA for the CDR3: TGCAGCGTTGGAAGAGGGGAGCGCACTGAAGCTTTCTTT.

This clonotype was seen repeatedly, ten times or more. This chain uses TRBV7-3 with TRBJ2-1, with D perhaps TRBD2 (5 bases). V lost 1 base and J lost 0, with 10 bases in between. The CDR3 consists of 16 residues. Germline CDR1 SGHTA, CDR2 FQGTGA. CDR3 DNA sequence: TGTGCCAGCAGCTTAAGGGCTAGCAACTCCTACAATGAGCAGTTCTTC. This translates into CASSLRASNSYNEQFF.

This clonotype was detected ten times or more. The CDR3 region is CASYPGGAEDTQYF. CDR3 nucleotides: TGCGCCAGCTATCCTGGCGGGGCCGAAGATACGCAGTATTTT. V and J are TRBV5-1 and TRBJ2-3, with TRBD2 as a possible D gene (6 bases). The V gene's germline CDR1 is SGHRS and CDR2 YFSETQ. CDR3 length: 14 amino acids. V lost 7 bases and J lost 5, with 17 bases in between.

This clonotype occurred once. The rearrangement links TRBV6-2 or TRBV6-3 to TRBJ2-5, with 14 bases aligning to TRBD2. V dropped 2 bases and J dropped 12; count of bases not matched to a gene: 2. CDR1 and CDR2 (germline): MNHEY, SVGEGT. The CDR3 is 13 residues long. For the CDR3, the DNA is TGTGCCAGCAGTTACGGGGGACTAGCGGGGGAGTACTTC. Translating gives CASSYGGLAGEYF.

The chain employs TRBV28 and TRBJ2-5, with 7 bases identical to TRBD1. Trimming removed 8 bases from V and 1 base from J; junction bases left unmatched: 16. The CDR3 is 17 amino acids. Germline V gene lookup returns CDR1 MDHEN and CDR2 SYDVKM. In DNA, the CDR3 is TGTGCCAGCGCTACCGAGTGGGCAGGGGGTATCCAAGAGACCCAGTACTTC. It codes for CASATEWAGGIQETQYF. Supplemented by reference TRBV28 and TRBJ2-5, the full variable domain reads DVKVTQSSRYLVKRTGEKVFLECVQDMDHENMFWYRQDPGLGLRLIYFSYDVKMKEKGDIPEGYSVSREKKERFSLILESASTNQTSMYLCASATEWAGGIQETQYFGPGTRLLVL.

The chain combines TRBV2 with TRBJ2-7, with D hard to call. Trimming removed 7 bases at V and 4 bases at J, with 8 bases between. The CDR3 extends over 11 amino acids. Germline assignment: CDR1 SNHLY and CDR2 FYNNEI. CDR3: CASTHLYEQYF. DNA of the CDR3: TGTGCCAGCACTCACTTGTACGAGCAGTACTTC.